This T cell receptor (beta chain) comes out of a study of cytomegalovirus exposure and HLA in healthy donors. At the level of the study: Prior work identified about 120 million unique TCR beta sequences in around 170 million T cells.

This clone was counted only a few times. As yet, its antigen is unknown. Study results and caveats: An analysis was carried out at a later point. It showed that HLA-associated TCR beta chains were more clonally expanded than equally common non-associated chains. Follow-up analysis later connected one missense variant in DCLRE1C with trimming of TCR beta V- and J-genes. Earlier analysis yielded a pattern in which most TCR beta V segments were productive about 90% or about 30% of the time.

This PCR relied on a set of 60 Vbeta primers and 13 Jbeta primers. Profiling relied on immunoSEQ multiplex PCR, and the TCRdb table lists in-frame clones only, not all of them. Of 100,000 to 150,000 clones listed, around three quarters are singletons. The CDR3 extends over 14 amino acids. Trimming took 3 bases from V and 1 from J; bases not matched to a gene: 2. Per germline, CDR1 LNHDA and CDR2 SQIVND (reference sequence). This sequence was found in a young man in good health and CMV-seropositive. What was sequenced was PBMCs. The J gene is TRBJ1-1, the V gene TRBV19; 7 nucleotides match TRBD1. In nucleotides, the CDR3 is TGTGCCAGTAGTATTAGGGGGCGGAACACTGAAGCTTTCTTT. Its protein is CASSIRGRNTEAFF.